The subject of this entry is one TCR beta chain. No antigen is known for it. This record belongs to a study of T cell responses to AZD1222 COVID-19 vaccine. Study findings and constraints: Spike regions recognized by vaccine-associated CD4 TCRs spanned the protein, led by 160-218 and 743-854. Clonal diversity may have been underestimated in mostly white British donors. The peak T cell response came first, and repertoires were sampled only after it. Spike-specific TCR breadth rose after two AZD1222 doses, and depth rose as well.

Profiled with immunoSEQ multiplex PCR; TCRdb holds only in-frame clones, not every one. The sample lists about 83,000 clones, more than 75% occurring once. This TCR derives from an adult in good health. The starting material was peripheral blood, obtained on day 0 of AZD1222 vaccination.

CDR3 DNA: TGTGCCAGCAGCTCAAGGGCAGGCCATGAGCAGTTCTTC. Protein product: CASSSRAGHEQFF. The J gene is TRBJ2-1, the V gene TRBV7-9; no definite D call. Per the germline V gene, CDR1 is SEHNR and CDR2 is FQNEAQ (reference sequence). The CDR3 contains 13 residues. V was clipped by 4 bases and J by 8 bases, with 12 bases between them.